A single T cell receptor beta chain is shown here with its context. The record originates from a study of blood T cell repertoires in COVID-19. Per the germline V gene, CDR1 is SGHTA and CDR2 is FQGNSA. Germline trimming cut 5 bases from V and 3 bases from J; bases unmatched to any gene: 7. CDR3 length equals 14 residues. Method: immunoSEQ multiplex PCR; TCRdb's copy keeps in-frame clones and lacks some. The data show 30,000 to 40,000 clones, around 80% seen once. This TCR was recovered from an older man with active or convalescent COVID-19. This chain joins TRBV7-2 and TRBJ2-7, with 7 bases aligning to TRBD2. Source material: peripheral blood. The CDR3 sequence is CASSAQRGLYEQYF. The CDR3, as DNA: TGTGCCAGCAGCGCCCAGCGGGGCCTCTACGAGCAGTACTTC.